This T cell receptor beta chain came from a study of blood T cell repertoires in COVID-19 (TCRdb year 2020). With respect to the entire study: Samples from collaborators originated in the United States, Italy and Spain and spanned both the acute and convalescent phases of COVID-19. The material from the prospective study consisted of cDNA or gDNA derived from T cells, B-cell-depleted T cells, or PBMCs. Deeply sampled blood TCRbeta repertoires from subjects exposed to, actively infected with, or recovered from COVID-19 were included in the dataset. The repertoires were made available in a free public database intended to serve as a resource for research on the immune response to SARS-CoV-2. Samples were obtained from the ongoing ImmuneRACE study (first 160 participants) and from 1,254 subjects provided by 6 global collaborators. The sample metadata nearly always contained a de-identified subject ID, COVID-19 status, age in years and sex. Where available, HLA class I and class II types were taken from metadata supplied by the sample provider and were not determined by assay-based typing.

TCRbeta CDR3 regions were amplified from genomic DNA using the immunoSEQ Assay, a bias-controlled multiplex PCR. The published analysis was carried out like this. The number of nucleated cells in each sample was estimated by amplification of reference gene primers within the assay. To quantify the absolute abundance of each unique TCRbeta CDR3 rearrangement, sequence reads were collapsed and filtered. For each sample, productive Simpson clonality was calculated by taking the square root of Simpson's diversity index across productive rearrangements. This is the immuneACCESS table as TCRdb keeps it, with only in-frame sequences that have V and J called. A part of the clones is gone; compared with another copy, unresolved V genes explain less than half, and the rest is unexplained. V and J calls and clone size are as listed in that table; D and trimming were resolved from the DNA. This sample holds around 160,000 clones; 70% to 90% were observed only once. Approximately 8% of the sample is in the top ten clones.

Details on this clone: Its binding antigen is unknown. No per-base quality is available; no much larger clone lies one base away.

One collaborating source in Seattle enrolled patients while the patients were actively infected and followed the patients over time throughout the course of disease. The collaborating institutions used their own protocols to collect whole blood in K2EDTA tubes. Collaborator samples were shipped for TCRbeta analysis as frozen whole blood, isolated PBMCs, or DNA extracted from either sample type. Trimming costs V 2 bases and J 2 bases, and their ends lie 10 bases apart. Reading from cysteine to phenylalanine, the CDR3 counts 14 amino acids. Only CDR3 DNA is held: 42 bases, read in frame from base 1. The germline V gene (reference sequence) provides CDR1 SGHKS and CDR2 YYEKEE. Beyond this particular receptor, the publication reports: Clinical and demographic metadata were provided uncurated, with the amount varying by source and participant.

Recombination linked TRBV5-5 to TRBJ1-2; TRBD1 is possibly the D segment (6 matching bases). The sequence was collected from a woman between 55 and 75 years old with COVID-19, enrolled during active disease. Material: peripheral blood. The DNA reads TGTGCCAGCAGCTTTCGAACAGGGAACTATGGCTACACCTTC. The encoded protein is CASSFRTGNYGYTF.